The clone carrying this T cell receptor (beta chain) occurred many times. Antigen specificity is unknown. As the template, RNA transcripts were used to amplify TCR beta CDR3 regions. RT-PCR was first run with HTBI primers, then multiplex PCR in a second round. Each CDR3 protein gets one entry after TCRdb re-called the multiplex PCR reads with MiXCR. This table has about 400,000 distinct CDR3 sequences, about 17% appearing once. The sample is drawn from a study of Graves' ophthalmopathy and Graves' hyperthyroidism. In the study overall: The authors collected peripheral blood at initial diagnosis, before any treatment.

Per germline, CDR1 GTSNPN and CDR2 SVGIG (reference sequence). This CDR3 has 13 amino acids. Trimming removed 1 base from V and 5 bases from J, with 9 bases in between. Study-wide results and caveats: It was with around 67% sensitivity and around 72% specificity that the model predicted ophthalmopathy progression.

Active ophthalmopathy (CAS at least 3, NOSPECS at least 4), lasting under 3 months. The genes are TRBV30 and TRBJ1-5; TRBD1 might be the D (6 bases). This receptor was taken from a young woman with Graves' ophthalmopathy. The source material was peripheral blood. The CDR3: CAWSEDSHQPQHF. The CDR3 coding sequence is TGTGCCTGGAGTGAGGACAGTCATCAGCCCCAGCATTTT.